This T cell receptor beta chain was captured by sequencing in a study of blood T cells in healthy people across ages. In the study overall: The template switching approach captured approximately one barcoded beta molecule for every two T cells.

Study-wide results and limits: Diversity estimated from one million T cells was considered an underestimate. Unsorted PBMCs prevented conclusive naive versus antigen-experienced comparison.

Alongside a J-beta primer mix, a sample-barcoded 5' primer served in a second PCR lasting roughly 6 to 11 cycles. At least 3 million CDR3-containing paired-end reads were obtained per sample. TCRdb ran MiXCR on the 5' RACE reads and lists one entry per CDR3 protein. The sample lists 1.5 million to 2 million distinct CDR3 sequences, roughly 28% occurring once. Comment on this clonotype: No antigen is known for it.

Sequences were obtained from blood. This sequence originates from a woman in her twenties or thirties in good health.

DNA for the CDR3: TGTGCCAGCATGACTCCTAATACAGATACGCAGTATTTT. Translating gives CASMTPNTDTQYF. The chain joins TRBV5-4 to TRBJ2-3; D unresolved. Between the trimmed V and J ends, which lost 6 bases and 3 bases, there was a span of 11 bases. This CDR3 has 13 residues. In germline, CDR1 is SGHNT, CDR2 YYREEE (reference sequence).